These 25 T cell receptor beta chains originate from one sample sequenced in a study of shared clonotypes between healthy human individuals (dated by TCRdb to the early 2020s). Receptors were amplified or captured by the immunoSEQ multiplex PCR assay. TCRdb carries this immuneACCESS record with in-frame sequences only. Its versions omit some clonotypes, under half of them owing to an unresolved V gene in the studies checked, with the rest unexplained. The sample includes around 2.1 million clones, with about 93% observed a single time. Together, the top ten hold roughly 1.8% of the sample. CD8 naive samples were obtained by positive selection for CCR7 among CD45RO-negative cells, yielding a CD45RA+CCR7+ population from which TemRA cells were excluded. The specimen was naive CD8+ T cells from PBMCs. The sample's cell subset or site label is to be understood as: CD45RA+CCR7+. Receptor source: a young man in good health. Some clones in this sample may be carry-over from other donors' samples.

The CDR3 region has the DNA TGCGCCAGCAGCCAAGATAGCAGGAGTACTGGAAACACCATATATTTT. Its protein product is CASSQDSRSTGNTIYF. J is TRBJ1-3 and V is TRBV4-3; D gene uncertain. Germline V CDR1 and CDR2: LGHNA, YSLEER. The CDR3 has 16 amino acids. Trimming left V 0 bases short and J 2 bases short, with 11 bases between.

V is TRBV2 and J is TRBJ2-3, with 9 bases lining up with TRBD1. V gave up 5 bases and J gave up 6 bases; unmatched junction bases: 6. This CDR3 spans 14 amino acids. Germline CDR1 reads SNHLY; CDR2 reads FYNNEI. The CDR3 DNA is TGTGCCAGCAGTCGGACAGGGGTGGTGGATACGCAGTATTTT. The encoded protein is CASSRTGVVDTQYF.

The CDR3 sequence: CASSISSGRGTGELFF. CDR3 in DNA: TGTGCCAGCAGCATATCTAGCGGGAGAGGCACCGGGGAGCTGTTTTTT. The chain has TRBV9 and TRBJ2-2; TRBD2 matches at 10 bases. Looked up from germline, CDR1 is SGDLS and CDR2 is YYNGEE. CDR3 length equals 16 residues. Unmatched junction bases numbered 7, after V lost 4 bases and J lost 4 bases. The variable domain in full, completed from reference TRBV9 and TRBJ2-2, reads DSGVTQTPKHLITATGQRVTLRCSPRSGDLSVYWYQQSLDQGLQFLIQYYNGEERAKGNILERFSAQQFPDLHSELNLSSLELGDSALYFCASSISSGRGTGELFFGEGSRLTVL.

The CDR3 loop reads CASSPQGYTSETQYF. In DNA, the CDR3 is TGTGCCAGCAGCCCACAGGGGTACACCTCAGAGACCCAGTACTTC. This chain joins TRBV28 and TRBJ2-5, with 7 bases lining up with TRBD1. The length of the CDR3 is 15 residues. With 6 bases clipped from V and 4 bases from J, the junction kept 11 bases outside the gene matches. Germline loops: CDR1 MDHEN, CDR2 SYDVKM.

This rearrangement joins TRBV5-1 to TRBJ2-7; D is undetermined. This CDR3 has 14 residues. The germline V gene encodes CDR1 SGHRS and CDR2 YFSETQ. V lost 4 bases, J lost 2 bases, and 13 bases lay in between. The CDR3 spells CASSHVSFPYEQYF. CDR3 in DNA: TGCGCCAGCAGCCACGTTTCATTTCCCTACGAGCAGTACTTC.

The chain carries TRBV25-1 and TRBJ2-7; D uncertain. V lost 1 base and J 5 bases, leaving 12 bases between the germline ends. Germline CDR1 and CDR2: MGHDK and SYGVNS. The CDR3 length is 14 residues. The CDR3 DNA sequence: TGTGCCAGCAGTGAATGGCGACTGGCCCACGAGCAGTACTTC. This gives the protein CASSEWRLAHEQYF.

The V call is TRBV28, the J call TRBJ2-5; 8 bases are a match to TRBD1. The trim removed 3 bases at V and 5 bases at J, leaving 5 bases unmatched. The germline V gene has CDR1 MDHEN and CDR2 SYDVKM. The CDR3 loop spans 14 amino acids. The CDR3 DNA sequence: TGTGCCAGCAGTTTCAGGGGGCGGAGGGAGACCCAGTACTTC. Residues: CASSFRGRRETQYF.

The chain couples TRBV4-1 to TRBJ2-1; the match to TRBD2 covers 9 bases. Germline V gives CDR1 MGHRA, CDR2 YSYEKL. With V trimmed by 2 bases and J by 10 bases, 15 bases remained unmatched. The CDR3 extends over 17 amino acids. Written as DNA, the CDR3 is TGCGCCAGCAGCCAATACCCCGGGCCTAGCGGGAATCCCGAGCAGTTCTTC. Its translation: CASSQYPGPSGNPEQFF.

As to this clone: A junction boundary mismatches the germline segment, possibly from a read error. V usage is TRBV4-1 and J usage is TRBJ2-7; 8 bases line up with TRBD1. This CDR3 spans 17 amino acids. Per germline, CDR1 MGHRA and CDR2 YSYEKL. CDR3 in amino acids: CASSEDRGEIGWYEQYF. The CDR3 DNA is TGCGCCAGCAGCGAAGACAGGGGCGAGATTGGATGGTACGAGCAGTACTTC.

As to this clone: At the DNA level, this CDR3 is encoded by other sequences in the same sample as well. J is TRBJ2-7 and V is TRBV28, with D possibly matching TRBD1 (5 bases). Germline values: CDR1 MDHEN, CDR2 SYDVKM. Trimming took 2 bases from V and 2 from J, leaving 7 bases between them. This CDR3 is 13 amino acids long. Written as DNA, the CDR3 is TGTGCCAGCAGTTTAGCCAGGGCCTACGAGCAGTACTTC. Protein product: CASSLARAYEQYF.

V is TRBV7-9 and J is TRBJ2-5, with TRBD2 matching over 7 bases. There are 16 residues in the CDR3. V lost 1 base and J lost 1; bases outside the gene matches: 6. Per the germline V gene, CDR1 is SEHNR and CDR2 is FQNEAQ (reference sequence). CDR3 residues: CASSLGPAGVQETQYF. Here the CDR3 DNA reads TGTGCCAGCAGCTTAGGGCCTGCGGGAGTCCAAGAGACCCAGTACTTC.

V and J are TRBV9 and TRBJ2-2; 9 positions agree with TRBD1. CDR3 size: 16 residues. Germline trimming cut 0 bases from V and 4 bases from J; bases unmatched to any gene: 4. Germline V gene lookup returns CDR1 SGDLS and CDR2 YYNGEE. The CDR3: CASSVEGTGSTGELFF. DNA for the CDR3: TGTGCCAGCAGCGTAGAAGGGACAGGGTCCACCGGGGAGCTGTTTTTT.

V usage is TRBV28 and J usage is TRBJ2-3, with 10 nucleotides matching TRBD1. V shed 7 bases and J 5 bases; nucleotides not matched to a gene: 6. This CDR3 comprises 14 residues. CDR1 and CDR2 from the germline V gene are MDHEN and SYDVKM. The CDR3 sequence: CASISGQGKDTQYF. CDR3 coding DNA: TGTGCCAGCATATCGGGACAGGGGAAAGATACGCAGTATTTT.

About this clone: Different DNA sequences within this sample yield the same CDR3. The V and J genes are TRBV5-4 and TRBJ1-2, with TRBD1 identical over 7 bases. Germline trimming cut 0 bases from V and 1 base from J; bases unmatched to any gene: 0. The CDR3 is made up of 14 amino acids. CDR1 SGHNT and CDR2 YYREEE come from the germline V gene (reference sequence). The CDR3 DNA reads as TGTGCCAGCAGCTTGGACAGGGGTAACTATGGCTACACCTTC. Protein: CASSLDRGNYGYTF.

CDR3 amino acids: CASSITSGYNEQFF. The CDR3 nucleotides are TGTGCCAGCAGCATAACTAGCGGGTACAATGAGCAGTTCTTC. The rearrangement joins TRBV9 to TRBJ2-1; 9 bases fit TRBD2. The CDR3 is made up of 14 amino acids. Per the germline V gene, CDR1 is SGDLS and CDR2 is YYNGEE. J gave up 4 bases and V 4 bases, and 3 bases lay outside the gene matches.

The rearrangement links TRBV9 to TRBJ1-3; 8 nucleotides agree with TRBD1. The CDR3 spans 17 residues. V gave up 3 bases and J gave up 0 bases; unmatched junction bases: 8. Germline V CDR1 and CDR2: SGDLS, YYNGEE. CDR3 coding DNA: TGTGCCAGCAGCGGGTGGGGACAGGATAACTCTGGAAACACCATATATTTT. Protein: CASSGWGQDNSGNTIYF.

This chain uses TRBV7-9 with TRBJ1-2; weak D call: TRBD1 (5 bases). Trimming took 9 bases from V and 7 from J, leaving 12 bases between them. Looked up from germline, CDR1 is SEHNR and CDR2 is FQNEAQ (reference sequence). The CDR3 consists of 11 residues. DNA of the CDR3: TGTGCCAGGCAGGGAATCTCTGGCTACACCTTC. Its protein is CARQGISGYTF.

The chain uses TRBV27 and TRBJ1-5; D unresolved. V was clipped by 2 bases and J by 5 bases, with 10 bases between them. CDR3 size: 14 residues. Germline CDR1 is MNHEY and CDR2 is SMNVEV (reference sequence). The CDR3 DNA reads TGTGCCAGCAGTTTACATGGGCGACATCAGCCCCAGCATTTT. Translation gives CASSLHGRHQPQHF.

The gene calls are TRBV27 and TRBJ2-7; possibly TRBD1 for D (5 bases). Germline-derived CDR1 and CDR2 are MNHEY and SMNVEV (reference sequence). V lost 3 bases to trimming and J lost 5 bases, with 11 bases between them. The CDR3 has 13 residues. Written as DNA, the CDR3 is TGTGCCAGCAGTTTGTACAGGATCGACGAGCAGTACTTC. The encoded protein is CASSLYRIDEQYF.

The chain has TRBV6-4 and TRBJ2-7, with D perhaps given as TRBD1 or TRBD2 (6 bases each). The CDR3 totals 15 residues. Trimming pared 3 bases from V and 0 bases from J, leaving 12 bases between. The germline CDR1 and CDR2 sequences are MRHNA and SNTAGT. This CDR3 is CASSEYGGDSYEQYF. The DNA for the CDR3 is TGTGCCAGCAGTGAGTACGGGGGCGACTCCTACGAGCAGTACTTC.

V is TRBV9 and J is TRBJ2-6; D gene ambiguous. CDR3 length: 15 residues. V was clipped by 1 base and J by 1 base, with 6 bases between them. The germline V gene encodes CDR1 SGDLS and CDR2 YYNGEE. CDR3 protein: CASSVSESGANVLTF. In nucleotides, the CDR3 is TGTGCCAGCAGCGTATCGGAGTCTGGGGCCAACGTCCTGACTTTC.

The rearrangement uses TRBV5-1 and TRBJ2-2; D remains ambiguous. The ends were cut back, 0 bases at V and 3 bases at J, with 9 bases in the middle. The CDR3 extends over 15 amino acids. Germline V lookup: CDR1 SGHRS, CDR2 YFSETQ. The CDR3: CASSLEQRHTGELFF. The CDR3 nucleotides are TGCGCCAGCAGCTTGGAACAGAGGCACACCGGGGAGCTGTTTTTT.

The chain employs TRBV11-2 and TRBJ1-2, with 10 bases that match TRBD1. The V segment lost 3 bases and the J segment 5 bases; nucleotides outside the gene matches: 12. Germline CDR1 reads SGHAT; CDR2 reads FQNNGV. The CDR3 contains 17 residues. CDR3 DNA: TGTGCCAGCAGCTTCAGCGGGACAGGGGAATCATGGTATGGCTACACCTTC. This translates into CASSFSGTGESWYGYTF.

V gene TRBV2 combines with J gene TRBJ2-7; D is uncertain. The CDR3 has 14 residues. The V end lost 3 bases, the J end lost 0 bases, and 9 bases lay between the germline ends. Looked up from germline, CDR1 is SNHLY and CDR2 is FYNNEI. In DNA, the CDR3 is TGTGCCAGCAGTGATCCCGAAACCTCCTACGAGCAGTACTTC. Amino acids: CASSDPETSYEQYF. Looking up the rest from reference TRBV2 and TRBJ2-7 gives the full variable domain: EPEVTQTPSHQVTQMGQEVILRCVPISNHLYFYWYRQILGQKVEFLVSFYNNEISEKSEIFDDQFSVERPDGSNFTLKIRSTKLEDSAMYFCASSDPETSYEQYFGPGTRLTVT.

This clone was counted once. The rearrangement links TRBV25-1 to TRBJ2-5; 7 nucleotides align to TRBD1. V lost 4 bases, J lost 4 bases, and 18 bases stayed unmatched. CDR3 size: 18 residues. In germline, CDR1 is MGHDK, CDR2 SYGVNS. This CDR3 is CASSAGVKQGRVRETQYF. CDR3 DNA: TGTGCCAGCAGTGCAGGAGTCAAACAGGGGCGGGTCCGAGAGACCCAGTACTTC. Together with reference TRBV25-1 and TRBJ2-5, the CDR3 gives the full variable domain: EADIYQTPRYLVIGTGKKITLECSQTMGHDKMYWYQQDPGMELHLIHYSYGVNSTEKGDLSSESTVSRIRTEHFPLTLESARPSHTSQYLCASSAGVKQGRVRETQYFGPGTRLLVL.